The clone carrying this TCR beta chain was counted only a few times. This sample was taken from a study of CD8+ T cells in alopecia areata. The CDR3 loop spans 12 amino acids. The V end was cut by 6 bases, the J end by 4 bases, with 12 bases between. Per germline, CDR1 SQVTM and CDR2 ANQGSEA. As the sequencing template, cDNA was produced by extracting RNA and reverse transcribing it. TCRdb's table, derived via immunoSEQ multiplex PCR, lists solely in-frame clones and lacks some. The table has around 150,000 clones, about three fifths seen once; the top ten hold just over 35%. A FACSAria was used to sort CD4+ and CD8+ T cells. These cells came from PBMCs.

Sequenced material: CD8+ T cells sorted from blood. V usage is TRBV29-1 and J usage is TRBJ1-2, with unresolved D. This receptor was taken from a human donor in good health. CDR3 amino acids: CSVGGSGYGYTF. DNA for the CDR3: TGCAGCGTGGGCGGATCGGGCTATGGCTACACCTTC.